The entry below gives a single TCR beta chain sequence along with its context. Its target is not known. The data belong to a study of shared clonotypes between healthy human individuals. Whole-study results and caveats: Clonotypes which were not shared had lower generation probabilities than clonotypes that all four donors shared. As a rule, naive subsets had a larger estimated richness than memory subsets.

Positively selected for CCR7, the CD45RO-negative cells used as naive CD8 cells excluded terminally differentiated effector memory CD45RA+ cells. Profiling relied on immunoSEQ multiplex PCR, and the TCRdb table lists in-frame clones only, not all of them. The sample holds hundreds of thousands of clones; 90% to 97% are singletons and the top ten take less than 0.12%. Germline loops: CDR1 SGHRS, CDR2 YFSETQ. This CDR3 has 15 amino acids. J gave up 4 bases and V 1 base, and 5 bases lay outside the gene matches. Sample: naive CD8+ T cells sorted from blood. The TCR was taken from a woman in her 30s in good health. The chain has TRBV5-1 and TRBJ2-7, with TRBD1 identical over 10 bases. CDR3 nucleotides: TGCGCCAGCAGCTTGCTACCGGGACAGGGGTACGAGCAGTACTTC. Its translation is CASSLLPGQGYEQYF. Full variable domain (remainder filled in from reference TRBV5-1 and TRBJ2-7): KAGVTQTPRYLIKTRGQQVTLSCSPISGHRSVSWYQQTPGQGLQFLFEYFSETQRNKGNFPGRFSGRQFSNSRSEMNVSTLELGDSALYLCASSLLPGQGYEQYFGPGTRLTVT.